A single sample is the source of the 5 T cell receptor beta chains below, sequenced in a study of T cell changes during pregnancy in multiple sclerosis. Some clones are missing from TCRdb's copy, which holds only in-frame ones; the method was immunoSEQ multiplex PCR. The data show tens of thousands of clones, about nine tenths seen once. The specimen was CD8+ T cells from peripheral blood mononuclear cells, collected before pregnancy. These receptors were taken from a female donor with multiple sclerosis, enrolled in a pregnancy study.

The V call is TRBV6-5, the J call TRBJ1-1; D may be TRBD1 (6 bases). Trimming cost V 0 bases and J 1 base, with 9 bases left between them. Germline V gives CDR1 MNHEY, CDR2 SVGAGI. The CDR3 loop spans 15 amino acids. The CDR3 reads CASSYSGHPNTEAFF. The CDR3, as DNA: TGTGCCAGCAGTTACTCGGGACACCCGAACACTGAAGCTTTCTTT.

V is TRBV29-1 and J is TRBJ1-2; the D gene is possibly TRBD1 (6 bases). Trimming removed 5 bases at V and 7 bases at J, with 14 bases between. The CDR3 extends over 12 amino acids. Germline V gene data show CDR1 as SQVTM and CDR2 as ANQGSEA. CDR3 sequence: CSVIDLGAGYTF. CDR3 DNA sequence: TGCAGCGTTATTGATTTGGGGGCTGGCTACACCTTC.

This chain joins TRBV6-1 and TRBJ2-1; D possibly corresponds to TRBD2 (6 bases). Between the trimmed V and J ends, which lost 6 bases and 8 bases, there was a span of 17 bases. The CDR3 has 14 residues. CDR1 and CDR2 from the germline V gene are MNHNS and SASEGT. The CDR3 bases are TGTGCCAGCAGCCCCGGGACTGTGGTATATGAGCAGTTCTTC. Residues: CASSPGTVVYEQFF.

The genes are TRBV7-9 and TRBJ2-5; 9 nucleotides line up with TRBD1. The CDR3 runs to 16 residues. Germline V gives CDR1 SEHNR, CDR2 FQNEAQ (reference sequence). The J segment lost 5 bases and the V segment lost 7 bases, leaving 14 bases of the junction unmatched. This CDR3 reads CASTRTGVKQEETQYF. The CDR3 DNA sequence: TGTGCCAGCACCCGGACAGGGGTCAAACAGGAGGAGACCCAGTACTTC.

The chain is built from TRBV2 and TRBJ1-4; D gene ambiguous. CDR1 is SNHLY, CDR2 FYNNEI, per germline. CDR3 length: 16 residues. V lost 1 base and J 5 bases, leaving 14 bases between the germline ends. The CDR3 sequence: CASSEGKWAKNEKLFF. The CDR3 coding sequence is TGTGCCAGCAGTGAAGGCAAATGGGCAAAAAATGAAAAACTGTTTTTT.